Below are 21 T cell receptor beta chains sequenced from a single sample in a study of Ad26.COV2.S vaccination and SARS-CoV-2 variants. TCRdb keeps only in-frame clones here, not all; method: immunoSEQ multiplex PCR. The repertoire includes more than 120,000 clones, about nine tenths of them detected once, and less than 6% sits in the top ten. Sequences were derived from peripheral blood, sampled after recovery from COVID-19. These receptors were taken from a human donor who had recovered from COVID-19.

This clone has a handful of counts. The chain links TRBV28 to TRBJ1-6; D perhaps matches TRBD1 (5 bases). The CDR3 loop spans 15 amino acids. Per the germline V gene, CDR1 is MDHEN and CDR2 is SYDVKM. V was clipped by 2 bases and J by 8 bases, with 13 bases between them. In DNA form, the CDR3 reads TGTGCCAGCAGTTTACCCCCCAGGGAAGATTCACCCCTCCACTTT. Its translation is CASSLPPREDSPLHF.

This clone was picked up a small number of times. Here the CDR3 reads CASSYGTGITGELFF. The CDR3 bases are TGTGCCAGCAGTTACGGCACAGGGATTACCGGGGAGCTGTTTTTT. The V gene is TRBV6-2 or TRBV6-3, the J gene TRBJ2-2, with a tentative D call TRBD1 (6 bases). Between the trimmed V and J ends, which lost 2 bases and 5 bases, there was a span of 12 bases. This CDR3 spans 15 amino acids. Looked up from germline, CDR1 is MNHEY and CDR2 is SVGEGT.

V gene TRBV19 combines with J gene TRBJ2-3; perhaps D is TRBD1 or TRBD2 (5 bases each). Trimming left V 6 bases short and J 2 bases short, with 18 bases between. Germline V gene lookup returns CDR1 LNHDA and CDR2 SQIVND (reference sequence). This CDR3 is built from 16 residues. CDR3: CASRGREGLATDTQYF. The CDR3 bases are TGTGCCAGTAGGGGGCGCGAGGGTCTGGCCACAGATACGCAGTATTTT. Full variable domain (missing parts from reference TRBV19 and TRBJ2-3): DGGITQSPKYLFRKEGQNVTLSCEQNLNHDAMYWYRQDPGQGLRLIYYSQIVNDFQKGDIAEGYSVSREKKESFPLTVTSAQKNPTAFYLCASRGREGLATDTQYFGPGTRLTVL.

The chain uses TRBV27 and TRBJ2-6; D uncertain. Trimming left V 6 bases short and J 0 bases short, with 9 bases between. Looked up from germline, CDR1 is MNHEY and CDR2 is SMNVEV (reference sequence). The CDR3 covers 15 residues. In DNA, the CDR3 is TGTGCCAGCAGCTTCGTCCTCTCTGGGGCCAACGTCCTGACTTTC. The encoded protein is CASSFVLSGANVLTF.

The chain uses TRBV12-3 or TRBV12-4 and TRBJ1-5; weak D call: TRBD1 (5 bases). The CDR3 totals 13 residues. V lost 6 bases and J 5 bases, leaving 11 bases between the germline ends. For the CDR3, the DNA is TGTGCCAGCAGCCGACGGGACTATCAGCCCCAGCATTTT. It specifies CASSRRDYQPQHF.

This sequence joins TRBV7-2 and TRBJ2-5, with 12 bases that match TRBD2. This CDR3 is 17 amino acids long. V trimming: 3 bases; J trimming: 2 bases; junction bases outside the gene matches: 7. Germline CDR1 reads SGHTA; CDR2 reads FQGNSA. CDR3 sequence (DNA): TGTGCCAGCAGCTTTTCCTCTAGCGGGGGGGCTCAAGAGACCCAGTACTTC. It is translated as CASSFSSSGGAQETQYF.

The chain is built from TRBV2 and TRBJ2-5; D is uncertain. V dropped 8 bases and J dropped 5 bases, with 12 bases sitting between them. The CDR3 runs to 12 residues. Germline V gene data show CDR1 as SNHLY and CDR2 as FYNNEI. The CDR3 region has the DNA TGTGCCAGCCTGTTGTCGTTCGAGACCCAGTACTTC. Its translation: CASLLSFETQYF.

J is TRBJ2-5 and V is TRBV5-8; D uncertain. The CDR3 sequence is 17 residues long. Germline assignment: CDR1 SGHTS and CDR2 YDEGEE. Between the trimmed V and J ends, which lost 1 base and 0 bases, there was a span of 16 bases. CDR3 bases: TGTGCCAGCAGCTTGATCTCGTCCGACTTGTACCAAGAGACCCAGTACTTC. Amino acids: CASSLISSDLYQETQYF.

Comment on this clone: This CDR3 is also generated by other DNA sequences in the sample. This chain uses TRBV18 with TRBJ1-4, with D perhaps matching TRBD1 (5 bases). The germline gives CDR1 KGHSH, CDR2 LQKENI. This CDR3 region has 13 residues. V was shortened by 6 bases and J by 8 bases, with 13 bases between the two germline ends. The CDR3 region has the DNA TGTGCCAGCTCGCCGGGGGTAGGAGAAAAACTGTTTTTT. Its translation is CASSPGVGEKLFF.

The chain employs TRBV29-1 and TRBJ2-5, with D perhaps matching TRBD2 (6 bases). The germline V and J ends were trimmed by 6 bases and 5 bases, with 19 bases remaining between them. This CDR3 spans 14 amino acids. Germline CDR1 SQVTM, CDR2 ANQGSEA. The CDR3 sequence is CSVTAGTGGETQYF. The CDR3 DNA is TGCAGCGTGACGGCCGGGACTGGGGGGGAGACCCAGTACTTC.

This clone was detected once. The chain links TRBV10-2 to TRBJ2-2; perhaps TRBD2 as D (6 bases). V was shortened by 7 bases and J by 2 bases, with 17 bases between the two germline ends. Germline CDR1 and CDR2: WSHSY and SAAADI. The CDR3 spans 16 residues. The CDR3, as DNA: TGCGCCAGCATCCGAAGGTGGCGGGATAACACCGGGGAGCTGTTTTTT. This gives the protein CASIRRWRDNTGELFF.

The chain couples TRBV12-5 to TRBJ1-1; 8 positions match TRBD1. The CDR3 runs to 12 residues. From germline, CDR1 is LGHNT and CDR2 FRNRAP. V gave up 1 base and J gave up 8 bases; unmatched junction bases: 0. The CDR3 nucleotides read TGTGCTAGTGGTTTGGGACAGGGGGAAGCTTTCTTT. It codes for CASGLGQGEAFF.

This clone appeared a few times. CDR3: CASSQIGGNYNSPLHF. DNA for the CDR3: TGCGCCAGCAGCCAAATTGGGGGGAATTATAATTCACCCCTCCACTTT. The rearrangement uses TRBV4-1 and TRBJ1-6, with TRBD1 as a possible D gene (5 bases). The CDR3 sequence is 16 residues long. Between the trimmed V and J ends, which lost 2 bases and 4 bases, there was a span of 12 bases. The V gene's germline CDR1 is MGHRA and CDR2 YSYEKL.

This clone showed up just a few times. The chain is built from TRBV7-9 and TRBJ2-7, with D uncertain. The germline CDR1 and CDR2 sequences are SEHNR and FQNEAQ (reference sequence). CDR3 length: 12 amino acids. Trimming took off 0 bases at V and 7 bases at J, with 7 bases between the two ends. This CDR3 reads CASSLANGEQYF. CDR3 sequence (DNA): TGTGCCAGCAGCTTAGCTAACGGGGAGCAGTACTTC.

CDR3 residues: CASSNGAGGDTQYF. CDR3 coding DNA: TGTGCCAGCAGCAACGGGGCGGGGGGAGATACGCAGTATTTT. The rearrangement joins TRBV7-2 to TRBJ2-3; TRBD2 agrees at 8 bases. Germline values: CDR1 SGHTA, CDR2 FQGNSA. V shed 5 bases and J 5 bases; nucleotides not matched to a gene: 6. The CDR3 is 14 residues long.

This chain links TRBV6-5 with TRBJ2-1, with 9 nucleotides matching TRBD1. The CDR3 contains 15 residues. CDR1 and CDR2 from the germline V gene are MNHEY and SVGAGI. With V trimmed by 5 bases and J by 0 bases, 2 bases remained unmatched. The CDR3 nucleotides are TGTGCCAGCAGTCTACAGGGGGCCTCCTACAATGAGCAGTTCTTC. It is translated as CASSLQGASYNEQFF.

The chain couples TRBV30 to TRBJ1-1; perhaps TRBD1 as D (5 bases). The V gene's germline CDR1 is GTSNPN and CDR2 SVGIG (reference sequence). Trimming took off 3 bases at V and 0 bases at J, with 14 bases between the two ends. CDR3 length: 15 residues. The CDR3 here is CAWSWGGSMNTEAFF. The CDR3 DNA reads TGTGCCTGGAGCTGGGGGGGGTCCATGAACACTGAAGCTTTCTTT.

The chain has TRBV5-5 and TRBJ2-7; 7 nucleotides line up with TRBD1. This CDR3 contains 17 residues. Germline V gives CDR1 SGHKS, CDR2 YYEKEE (reference sequence). Germline trimming cut 4 bases from V and 0 bases from J; bases unmatched to any gene: 13. CDR3 in amino acids: CASSLRGLDSSSYEQYF. The CDR3 DNA sequence: TGTGCCAGCAGCCTCAGGGGGTTAGACAGCTCCTCCTACGAGCAGTACTTC.

The V call is TRBV7-2, the J call TRBJ2-7, with 7 bases identical to TRBD2. Germline values: CDR1 SGHTA, CDR2 FQGNSA. The V gene end was trimmed by 1 base and the J gene end by 6 bases; junction bases not matched to a gene: 3. The CDR3 length is 13 residues. The DNA for the CDR3 is TGTGCCAGCAGCTTAGGGGGAGGGGTCGAGCAGTACTTC. Protein sequence: CASSLGGGVEQYF.

On this clone: A much larger clone sits a single nucleotide away, making a read error possible. This chain joins TRBV6-5 and TRBJ1-5; D gene uncertain. V was clipped by 6 bases and J by 4 bases, with 7 bases between them. This CDR3 is built from 12 residues. Germline V gene lookup returns CDR1 MNHEY and CDR2 SVGAGI. CDR3 amino acids: CASRNGNQPQHF. CDR3 nucleotides: TGTGCCAGCAGGAACGGGAATCAGCCCCAGCATTTT.

The V and J genes are TRBV10-2 and TRBJ1-1; D gene ambiguous. V lost 0 bases, J lost 1 base, and 9 bases lay in between. The CDR3 has 15 amino acids. The germline gives CDR1 WSHSY, CDR2 SAAADI. The CDR3 DNA reads TGCGCCAGCAGTGAGTCAAACGGTCGGAACACTGAAGCTTTCTTT. Residues: CASSESNGRNTEAFF.